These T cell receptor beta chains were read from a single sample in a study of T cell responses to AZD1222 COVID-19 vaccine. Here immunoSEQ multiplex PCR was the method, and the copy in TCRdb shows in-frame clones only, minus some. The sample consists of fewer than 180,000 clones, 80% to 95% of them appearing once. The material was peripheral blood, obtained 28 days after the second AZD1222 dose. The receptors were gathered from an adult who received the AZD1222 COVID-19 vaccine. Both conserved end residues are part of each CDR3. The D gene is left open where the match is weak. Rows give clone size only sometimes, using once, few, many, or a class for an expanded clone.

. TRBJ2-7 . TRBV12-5 CASARGGGGTYEQYF TGTGCTAGTGCCCGGGGAGGGGGAGGCACCTACGAGCAGTACTTC
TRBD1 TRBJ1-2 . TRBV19 CASSLDRGRFYTF TGTGCCAGTAGTCTCGACAGGGGGCGGTTCTACACCTTC
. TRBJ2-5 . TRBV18 CASSQGGLQETQYF TGTGCCAGCTCACAAGGGGGGCTTCAAGAGACCCAGTACTTC
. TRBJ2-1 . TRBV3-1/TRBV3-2 CATRRNDEQFF TGTGCCACCCGGAGGAACGATGAGCAGTTCTTC
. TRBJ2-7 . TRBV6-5 CASSLSALAGYEQYF TGTGCCAGCAGTTTATCCGCCCTAGCCGGGTACGAGCAGTACTTC
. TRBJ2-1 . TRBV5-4 CASSLETLSNEQFF TGTGCCAGCAGCTTGGAGACTCTTTCCAATGAGCAGTTCTTC
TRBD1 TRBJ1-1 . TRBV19 CASRLTGEVTEAFF TGTGCCAGTAGGCTGACAGGGGAGGTCACTGAAGCTTTCTTT
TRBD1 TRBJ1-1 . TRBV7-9 CASSPGTGPLNTEAFF TGTGCCAGCAGCCCAGGGACAGGACCTTTGAACACTGAAGCTTTCTTT
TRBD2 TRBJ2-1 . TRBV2 CASSGLANNEQFF TGTGCCAGCAGCGGACTAGCTAACAATGAGCAGTTCTTC
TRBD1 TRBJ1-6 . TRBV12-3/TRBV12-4 CASSSTGKSPLHF TGTGCCAGCAGTTCGACAGGGAAATCACCCCTCCACTTT
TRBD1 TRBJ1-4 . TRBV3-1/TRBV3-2 CASSPHGQGGGLLNEKLFF TGTGCCAGCAGCCCCCACGGACAGGGCGGGGGCCTGTTAAATGAAAAACTGTTTTTT
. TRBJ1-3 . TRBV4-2 CASSQDRHSGNTIYF TGTGCCAGCAGCCAAGATCGACACTCTGGAAACACCATATATTTT
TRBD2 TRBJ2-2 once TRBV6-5 CASSYSASGTGELFF TGTGCCAGCAGTTACTCGGCTAGCGGGACCGGGGAGCTGTTTTTT
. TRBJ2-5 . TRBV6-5 CASSYGQIQETQYF TGTGCCAGCAGTTACGGACAGATCCAAGAGACCCAGTACTTC
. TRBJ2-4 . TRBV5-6 CASSGDGIIDDIQYF TGTGCCAGCAGCGGCGACGGGATTATCGACGACATTCAGTACTTC
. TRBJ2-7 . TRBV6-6 CASLDSSTSYEQYF TGTGCCAGTTTGGACTCCTCGACGTCCTACGAGCAGTACTTC
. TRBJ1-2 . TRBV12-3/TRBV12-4 CASSLAGAYGYTF TGTGCCAGCAGTTTAGCTGGGGCCTATGGCTACACCTTC
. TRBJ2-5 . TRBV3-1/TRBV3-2 CASSLGQQETQYF TGTGCCAGCAGCCTTGGACAGCAAGAGACCCAGTACTTC
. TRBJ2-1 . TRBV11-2 CASSLDSGNYNEQFF TGTGCCAGCAGCTTAGACTCGGGGAACTACAATGAGCAGTTCTTC
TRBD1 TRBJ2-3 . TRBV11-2 CASSRSTGVILKDTQYF TGTGCCAGCAGCCGATCGACAGGGGTGATATTAAAAGATACGCAGTATTTT
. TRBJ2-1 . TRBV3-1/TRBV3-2 CASSQEIEDEQFF TGTGCCAGCAGCCAAGAAATTGAGGATGAGCAGTTCTTC
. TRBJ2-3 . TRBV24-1 CATSDSSFNTQYF TGTGCCACCAGTGATTCTAGCTTCAATACGCAGTATTTT
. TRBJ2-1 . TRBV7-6 CASSFAAPRSSYNEQFF TGTGCCAGCAGCTTCGCTGCTCCCCGGAGCTCCTACAATGAGCAGTTCTTC
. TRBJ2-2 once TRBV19 CASNSIRDSPGELFF TGTGCCAGTAACAGTATTAGAGACAGTCCCGGGGAGCTGTTTTTT
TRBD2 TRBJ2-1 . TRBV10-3 CAIGLAGVEQFF TGTGCCATCGGCCTAGCGGGAGTTGAGCAGTTCTTC
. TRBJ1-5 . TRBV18 CASSPTDQPQHF TGTGCCAGCTCACCTACAGATCAGCCCCAGCATTTT
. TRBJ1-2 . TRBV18 CASSPPGGELNYGYTF TGTGCCAGCTCACCACCGGGCGGGGAGCTTAACTATGGCTACACCTTC
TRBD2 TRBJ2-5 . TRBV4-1 CASSSGTSETQYF TGCGCCAGCAGCTCGGGGACTAGCGAGACCCAGTACTTC
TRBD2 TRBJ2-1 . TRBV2 CASRAAGGRGGQFF TGTGCCAGCAGGGCAGCGGGAGGCCGGGGAGGGCAGTTCTTC
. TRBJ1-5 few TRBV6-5 CASNREIHQPQHF TGTGCCAGCAACAGGGAAATCCATCAGCCCCAGCATTTT
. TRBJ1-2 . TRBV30 CAWSVTPAYDVRYTF TGTGCCTGGAGTGTAACCCCTGCGTACGATGTGCGCTACACCTTC
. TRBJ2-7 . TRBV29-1 CSAAGAGHYEQYF TGCAGCGCCGCTGGTGCCGGGCACTACGAGCAGTACTTC
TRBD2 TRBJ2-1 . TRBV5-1 CASSLQPGLGRNEQFF TGCGCCAGCAGCTTGCAACCGGGACTAGGACGCAATGAGCAGTTCTTC
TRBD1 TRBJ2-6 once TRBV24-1 CATSAQQGAGGGANVLTF TGTGCCACCAGTGCCCAACAGGGGGCAGGAGGTGGGGCCAACGTCCTGACTTTC
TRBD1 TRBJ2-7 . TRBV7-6 CASSLYEGARYEQYF TGTGCCAGCAGCTTATATGAGGGGGCGAGGTACGAGCAGTACTTC
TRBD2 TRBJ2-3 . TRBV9 CASSGGETSGSWADTQYF TGTGCCAGCAGTGGGGGGGAGACTAGCGGGAGTTGGGCAGATACGCAGTATTTT
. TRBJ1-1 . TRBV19 CASATLGNPAFF TGTGCCAGCGCCACCCTTGGGAATCCAGCTTTCTTT
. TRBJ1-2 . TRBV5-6 CASSLDSRSGGYTF TGTGCCAGCAGCCTGGACTCAAGGTCAGGCGGCTACACCTTC
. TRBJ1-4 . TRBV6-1 CASSENRVVANEKLFF TGTGCCAGCAGTGAGAACAGGGTGGTGGCTAATGAAAAACTGTTTTTT
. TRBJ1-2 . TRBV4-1 CASSPVTDNYGYTF TGCGCCAGCAGCCCTGTGACGGATAACTATGGCTACACCTTC
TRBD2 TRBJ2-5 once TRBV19 CASSGLAGVETQYF TGTGCCAGTAGTGGACTAGCGGGAGTAGAGACCCAGTACTTC
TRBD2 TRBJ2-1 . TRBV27 CASSGTSGRASYNEQFF TGTGCCAGCAGTGGGACTAGCGGGAGGGCCTCCTACAATGAGCAGTTCTTC
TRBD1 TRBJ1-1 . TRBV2 CASSESTGVGTEAFF TGTGCCAGCAGTGAATCGACAGGGGTTGGTACTGAAGCTTTCTTT